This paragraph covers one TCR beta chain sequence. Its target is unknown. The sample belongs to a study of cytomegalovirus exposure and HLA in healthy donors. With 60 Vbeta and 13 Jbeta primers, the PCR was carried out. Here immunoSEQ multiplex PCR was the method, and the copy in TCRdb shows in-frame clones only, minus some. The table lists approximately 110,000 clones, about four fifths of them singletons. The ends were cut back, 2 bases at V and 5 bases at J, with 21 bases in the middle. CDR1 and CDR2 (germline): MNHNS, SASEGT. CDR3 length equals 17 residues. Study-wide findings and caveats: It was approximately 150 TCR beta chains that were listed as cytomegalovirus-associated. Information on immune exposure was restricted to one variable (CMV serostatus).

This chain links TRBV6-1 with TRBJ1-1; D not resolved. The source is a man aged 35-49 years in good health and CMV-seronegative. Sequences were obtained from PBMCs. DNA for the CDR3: TGTGCCAGCAGTGAACTCCTGGTTTCGGGCCTAGCGACTGAAGCTTTCTTT. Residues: CASSELLVSGLATEAFF.